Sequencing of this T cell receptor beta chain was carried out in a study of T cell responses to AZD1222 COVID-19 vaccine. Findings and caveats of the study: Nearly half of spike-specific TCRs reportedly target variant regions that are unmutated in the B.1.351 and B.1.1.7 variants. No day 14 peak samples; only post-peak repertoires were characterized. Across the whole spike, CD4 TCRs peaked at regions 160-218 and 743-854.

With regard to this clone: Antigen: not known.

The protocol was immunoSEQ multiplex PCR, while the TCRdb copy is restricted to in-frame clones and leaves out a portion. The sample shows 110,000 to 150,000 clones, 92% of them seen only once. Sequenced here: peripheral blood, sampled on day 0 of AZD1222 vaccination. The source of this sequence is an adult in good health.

For the CDR3, the DNA is TGTGCCAGCAGTAGGCTAGCGGTAAACAATGAGCAGTTCTTC. Its protein product is CASSRLAVNNEQFF. The rearrangement links TRBV6-2 or TRBV6-3 to TRBJ2-1; 7 nucleotides line up with TRBD2. Germline V gene sequence: CDR1 MNHEY, CDR2 SVGEGT. CDR3 length: 14 amino acids. V gave up 5 bases and J gave up 5 bases; unmatched junction bases: 6.